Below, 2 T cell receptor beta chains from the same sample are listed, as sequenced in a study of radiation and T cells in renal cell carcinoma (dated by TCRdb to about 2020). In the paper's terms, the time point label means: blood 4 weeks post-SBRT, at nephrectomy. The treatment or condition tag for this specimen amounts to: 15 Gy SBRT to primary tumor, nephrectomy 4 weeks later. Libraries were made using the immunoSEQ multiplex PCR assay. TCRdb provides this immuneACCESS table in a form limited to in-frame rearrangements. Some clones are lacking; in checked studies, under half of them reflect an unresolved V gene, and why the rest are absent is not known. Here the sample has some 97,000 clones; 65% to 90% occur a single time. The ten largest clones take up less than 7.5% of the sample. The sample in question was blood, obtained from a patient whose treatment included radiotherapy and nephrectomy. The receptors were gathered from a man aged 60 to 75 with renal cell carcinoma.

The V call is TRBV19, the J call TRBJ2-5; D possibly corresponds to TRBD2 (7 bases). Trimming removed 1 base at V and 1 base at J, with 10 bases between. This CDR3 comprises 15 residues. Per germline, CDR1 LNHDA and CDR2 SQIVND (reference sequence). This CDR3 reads CASSIGGGLQETQYF. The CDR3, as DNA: TGTGCCAGTAGTATAGGGGGGGGCCTCCAAGAGACCCAGTACTTC.

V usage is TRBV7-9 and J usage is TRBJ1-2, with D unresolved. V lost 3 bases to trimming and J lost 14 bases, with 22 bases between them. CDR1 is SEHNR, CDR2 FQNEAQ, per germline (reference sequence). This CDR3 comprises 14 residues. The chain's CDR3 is CASSFSPRTDPRTF. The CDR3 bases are TGTGCCAGCAGCTTTTCTCCTCGGACTGACCCTAGAACCTTC.